The T cell receptor beta chain described here comes from a study of cytomegalovirus exposure and HLA in healthy donors. As for this clone: The antigen remains undetermined.

Study findings and constraints: Later analysis identified about 17,000 TCR beta sequences associated with HLA alleles, using a false discovery rate threshold of 0.05. It emerged from a later analysis that several of the most significant clusters appeared to be linked to common viral pathogens.

13 Jbeta primers and 60 Vbeta primers were used for the PCR. The method was immunoSEQ multiplex PCR; TCRdb's version includes in-frame clones alone and lacks a portion of them. This sample yields some 120,000 clones, of which 55% to 75% are seen a single time; 8.2% belongs to the top ten. The CDR3 is 13 residues long. Trimming shortened V by 2 bases and J by 4 bases, and 8 bases separated the two germline ends. Germline V gives CDR1 SGHTA, CDR2 FQGTGA. The sample was PBMCs. This TCR derives from a woman in her 40s in good health and CMV-seropositive. V is TRBV7-3 and J is TRBJ1-2; D remains ambiguous. Here the CDR3 DNA reads TGTGCCAGCAGCTTATCGTCGGGCTATGGCTACACCTTC. Its protein is CASSLSSGYGYTF.